A selection of T cell receptor beta chains follows, all from one sample in a study of human T cells and chemical hapten exposure. Using its own MiXCR run on the RACE reads, TCRdb lists one record per CDR3 protein. Of around 300,000 distinct CDR3 sequences in the sample, around 5.5% were seen once. Sequenced here: whole blood, sampled in connection with sensitization to the hapten diphenylcyclopropenone (DPC). The receptors shown here come from a woman between 18 and 29 years old with alopecia areata. Some clones in this sample may be carry-over from other donors' samples. CDR3s include the opening cysteine and the closing phenylalanine or tryptophan. Fields, in order: D gene, clone size, V gene, J gene, CDR3 DNA, CDR3 protein. D genes are given only for firm matches. Clone size is given for some rows only: seen once, a few or many times, or a class if the clone is expanded.

-,many,TRBV7-9,TRBJ2-7,TGTGCCAGCAGTCACTCTACGGGGACCCACGAGCAGTACTTC,CASSHSTGTHEQYF
-,-,TRBV4-1,TRBJ1-6,TGCGCCAGCAGCCAAGCTGGTGGTGTCCGGAATTCACCCCTCCACTTT,CASSQAGGVRNSPLHF
-,many,TRBV19,TRBJ1-5,TGTGCCAGTGATCAGGGCAATCAGCCCCAGCATTTT,CASDQGNQPQHF
-,-,TRBV20-1,TRBJ1-2,TGCAGTGCGCCATCCGGCAACTATGGCTACACCTTC,CSAPSGNYGYTF
TRBD2,-,TRBV12-3/TRBV12-4,TRBJ2-1,TGTGCCAGCAGCCCTGGACTAGCGGGGGGCCTCCTGGGTGATGAGCAGTTCTTC,CASSPGLAGGLLGDEQFF
-,many,TRBV12-3/TRBV12-4,TRBJ1-4,TGTGCCAGCAGTTTAGAGGGGACTAATGAAAAACTGTTTTTT,CASSLEGTNEKLFF
-,few,TRBV27,TRBJ1-5,TGTGCCAGCAGCCCTCTGGGGTCTAGCAATCAGCCCCAGCATTTT,CASSPLGSSNQPQHF
TRBD1,many,TRBV14,TRBJ1-1,TGTGCCAGCAGCCAGCTGGGGACAGGGGGTGACACTGAAGCTTTCTTT,CASSQLGTGGDTEAFF
-,few,TRBV4-3,TRBJ1-3,TGCGCCAGCAGCCAAGGGGGGGAGGGAAACACCATATATTTT,CASSQGGEGNTIYF
TRBD1,many,TRBV4-2,TRBJ2-7,TGTGCCAGCAGCCGAGGGGGACAGGACAGCGAGCAGTACTTC,CASSRGGQDSEQYF
TRBD1,-,TRBV5-4,TRBJ2-4,TGTGCCAGCAGCACCGGGACAGGGATAGCCAAAAACATTCAGTACTTC,CASSTGTGIAKNIQYF
-,few,TRBV5-5,TRBJ1-3,TGTGCCAGCAGCTTGGACGGAGACTCTGGAAACACCATATATTTT,CASSLDGDSGNTIYF
-,few,TRBV6-6,TRBJ1-1,TGTGCCAGCAGTGACTCCTTTGGCAGGGACACTGAAGCTTTCTTT,CASSDSFGRDTEAFF
-,-,TRBV12-3/TRBV12-4,TRBJ2-1,TGTGCCAGCAGTCTACACCCCAATGAGCAGTTCTTC,CASSLHPNEQFF
-,many,TRBV12-3/TRBV12-4,TRBJ2-2,TGTGCCAGCAGTCTCCAGGGCTACACCGGGGAGCTGTTTTTT,CASSLQGYTGELFF
-,many,TRBV5-8,TRBJ1-1,TGTGCCAGCAGCTTGGAGGGGCACGCAAAAATCGAAGCTTTCTTT,CASSLEGHAKIEAFF